The entry below gives a single T cell receptor (beta chain) sequence along with its context. The record originates from a study of technical replicates of blood from a few donors. Germline lookup yields CDR1 MNHEY and CDR2 SMNVEV (reference sequence). The junction had 5 bases not matched to a gene; V was cut back by 6 bases and J by 4 bases. The CDR3 runs to 15 residues. Some clones are missing from TCRdb's copy, which holds only in-frame ones; the method was immunoSEQ multiplex PCR. The data show about 70,000 clones, with around 97% seen just once and roughly 0.19% held by the top ten. The source material was T cells isolated from PBMCs. The sequence was collected from a human donor in good health. The chain recombines TRBV27 with TRBJ2-3, with 12 bases that match TRBD2. This chain's CDR3 is CASSKTSGRSDTQYF. CDR3 DNA sequence: TGTGCCAGCAGCAAAACTAGCGGGAGGTCAGATACGCAGTATTTT.